This TCR beta chain was sequenced for a study of blood T cell repertoires in COVID-19 (dated by TCRdb to about 2020). Study-level background: Samples covering the acute and convalescent phases of COVID-19 were provided by collaborators in the United States, Italy and Spain. The prospective study material was composed of cDNA or gDNA derived from T cells, B-cell-depleted T cells, or PBMCs. Deeply sampled blood TCRbeta repertoires from subjects exposed to, actively infected with, or recovered from COVID-19 were included in the dataset. A freely available public database, intended as a resource for researchers studying the immune response to SARS-CoV-2, is where the repertoires were released. The samples were drawn from the first 160 participants of the ongoing ImmuneRACE study and from under 1,500 subjects provided by 6 global collaborators. A de-identified subject ID, COVID-19 status, age in years and sex were almost always included in the sample metadata. Where available, HLA class I and class II types were obtained from metadata supplied by the sample provider rather than from assay-based typing. Findings and caveats that apply to the study as a whole: How much clinical and demographic metadata was included differed by source and by participant, and the metadata was provided uncurated.

The immunoSEQ Assay, a bias-controlled multiplex PCR, was used to amplify TCRbeta CDR3 regions from genomic DNA. On the study's bioinformatics: Within the assay, amplification of reference gene primers was used to estimate how many nucleated cells each sample contained. To quantify the absolute abundance of each unique TCRbeta CDR3 rearrangement, sequence reads were collapsed and filtered. For each sample, productive Simpson clonality was calculated as the square root of Simpson's diversity index over productive rearrangements. TCRdb holds this immuneACCESS table with in-frame rearrangements only. Some clones are missing; in checked studies, unresolved V genes explain under half, and the rest has no known cause. That table supplies the V and J calls and clone size; D and trimming were determined from the DNA. A total of approximately 200,000 clones appear in this sample, roughly 85% of them only once. The ten top clones hold approximately 19% of the sample.

As encoded in the germline V gene, CDR1 is KGHSH while CDR2 is LQKENI. Measured from the cysteine to the phenylalanine, the CDR3 is 12 residues long. The retained sequence is limited to the CDR3, 36 bases, with the frame set at the first base. V is reduced by 6 bases and J by 7 bases, leaving a spacing of 13 bases between them. In the prospective study, participants were about 18 to 100 years old, resided in under 30 geographic areas of the United States, and were enrolled through a virtual design. Cohort assignment in the prospective study relied on participant-reported clinical history from a screening survey and a study questionnaire. ImmuneRACE Cohort 3 recovered participants were defined by two consecutive negative NP/OP PCR tests, healthcare professional clearance, or symptom resolution. Each participant in the prospective study had whole blood, serum and a nasopharyngeal or oropharyngeal swab collected by mobile phlebotomists. Participants in the prospective study had the option to provide additional blood draws and questionnaires over an approximately 2-month period. Before DNA extraction, blood samples from the prospective study were shipped at room temperature or frozen.

Regarding this clone: Its antigen is still unknown. Nothing much larger sits one base from this clone, and base qualities are not available.

This clonotype originated in a man aged 40-49 years who had recovered from COVID-19. The sequenced sample consisted of PBMCs or T cells enriched from blood (not recorded which). This chain joins TRBV18 to TRBJ2-7, with a tentative D gene TRBD2 over 6 matching bases. The bases are TGTGCCAGCTCCGAGGTCGCGGGGGAGCAGTACTTC. This gives the protein CASSEVAGEQYF.